This TCR beta chain was retrieved from a study of blood T cells in healthy people across ages. A second roughly 6 to 11 cycle PCR used barcoded and J-beta primers. TCRdb re-derived calls from the 5' RACE reads in MiXCR, one entry per CDR3 protein. Counted here are 1.5 million or so distinct CDR3 sequences, around two fifths occurring once; the ten biggest clones make up 7.9%. This clonotype was detected ten times or more. Its antigen is not known. Extraction yielded at least 5 micrograms of total RNA per sample. Study-wide points: Diversity of TCR beta per million T cells declined in a roughly linear way with age.

The germline gives CDR1 SGHKS, CDR2 YYEKEE (reference sequence). V was trimmed by 3 bases and J by 10 bases, leaving 11 bases between them. This CDR3 contains 12 residues. The rearrangement uses TRBV5-5 and TRBJ2-1; possibly TRBD2 for D (6 bases). What was sequenced was blood. This sequence originates from a woman between 18 and 29 years old in good health. The CDR3: CASSSLATEQFF. The CDR3 bases are TGTGCCAGCAGCTCCCTAGCGACAGAGCAGTTCTTC.